These 18 T cell receptor beta chains share one sample of origin, sequenced in a study of blood T cell repertoires in COVID-19. The data were produced by immunoSEQ multiplex PCR, yet TCRdb's version contains in-frame clones alone and is incomplete. The table has approximately 170,000 clones, approximately 84% seen once. Sequences were obtained from peripheral blood. The source is an elderly woman with COVID-19, enrolled during active disease.

The chain uses TRBV28 and TRBJ1-6; 8 positions agree with TRBD1. CDR3 length equals 16 residues. V was clipped by 5 bases and J by 10 bases; unmatched bases: 13. The V gene's germline CDR1 is MDHEN and CDR2 SYDVKM. The CDR3 nucleotides are TGTGCCAGCAGTGGGGGGAGTCAGGGGGCATTCTCACCCCTCCACTTT. Amino acids: CASSGGSQGAFSPLHF.

The chain combines TRBV4-2 with TRBJ1-5; maybe TRBD1 (6 bases). CDR1 is LGHNA, CDR2 YNFKEQ, per germline. Trimming shortened V by 0 bases and J by 4 bases, and 13 bases separated the two germline ends. CDR3 length equals 16 residues. The CDR3, as DNA: TGTGCCAGCAGCCAAGAGGCAGGGGCCACAAATCAGCCCCAGCATTTT. As protein: CASSQEAGATNQPQHF.

This clone was detected only once. The chain carries TRBV7-2 and TRBJ1-4; 7 nucleotides align to TRBD1. Germline-derived CDR1 and CDR2 are SGHTA and FQGNSA. Trimming removed 5 bases from V and 8 bases from J; junction bases left unmatched: 11. This CDR3 comprises 15 residues. The CDR3 bases are TGTGCCAGCAGCCCCCAGACAGGGTTAGCGGAAAAACTGTTTTTT. This translates into CASSPQTGLAEKLFF. Full variable domain (remainder filled in from reference TRBV7-2 and TRBJ1-4): GAGVSQSPSNKVTEKGKDVELRCDPISGHTALYWYRQSLGQGLEFLIYFQGNSAPDKSGLPSDRFSAERTGGSVSTLTIQRTQQEDSAVYLCASSPQTGLAEKLFFGSGTQLSVL.

The chain joins TRBV7-9 to TRBJ2-1; 9 bases agree with TRBD2. This CDR3 spans 15 amino acids. Trimming took 7 bases from V and 0 from J; bases not matched to a gene: 4. CDR1 is SEHNR, CDR2 FQNEAQ, per germline (reference sequence). The CDR3 here is CASNGGRASYNEQFF. CDR3 coding DNA: TGTGCCAGCAATGGCGGGAGGGCCTCCTACAATGAGCAGTTCTTC.

The chain uses TRBV9 and TRBJ1-3, with 7 bases that match TRBD1. The germline V gene encodes CDR1 SGDLS and CDR2 YYNGEE. CDR3 length: 16 residues. J gave up 0 bases and V 3 bases, and 6 bases lay outside the gene matches. CDR3 in DNA: TGTGCCAGCAGCGGATACAGGGGTTTCTCTGGAAACACCATATATTTT. It yields the protein CASSGYRGFSGNTIYF.

This clone occurred once. The junction departs from the called germline gene at one end, perhaps through a read error. The chain links TRBV30 to TRBJ1-6, with unresolved D. CDR1 and CDR2 (germline): GTSNPN, SVGIG (reference sequence). The CDR3 is 11 amino acids. Here the CDR3 DNA reads TGTGCCTGGAGTGTAGCCCGTTCCTACTACTTT. Residues: CAWSVARSYYF.

The chain is built from TRBV9 and TRBJ2-3; 7 bases match TRBD2. Unmatched junction bases numbered 1, after V lost 1 base and J lost 2 bases. This CDR3 has 14 residues. Per the germline V gene, CDR1 is SGDLS and CDR2 is YYNGEE. The CDR3 DNA reads as TGTGCCAGCAGCGTACTAGCGGTCACAGATACGCAGTATTTT. This codes for CASSVLAVTDTQYF.

The chain is built from TRBV12-3 or TRBV12-4 and TRBJ1-1; D remains ambiguous. The CDR3 extends over 13 amino acids. V lost 1 base to trimming and J lost 0 bases, with 3 bases between them. The CDR3 DNA reads TGTGCCAGCAGTTTAGTCGTGAACACTGAAGCTTTCTTT. Translation gives CASSLVVNTEAFF.

This clone was counted between two and nine times. V usage is TRBV5-4 and J usage is TRBJ2-2; 12 bases are shared with TRBD2. Trimming at V came to 4 bases and at J to 1 base, leaving 11 bases not matched to a gene. The CDR3 covers 19 residues. CDR1 is SGHNT, CDR2 YYREEE, per germline (reference sequence). CDR3 DNA: TGTGCCAGCAGCCCCGTGTCCCTAGCGGGAGGGTGGAACACCGGGGAGCTGTTTTTT. Translating it yields CASSPVSLAGGWNTGELFF.

The J gene is TRBJ2-3, the V gene TRBV5-1; 8 bases map to TRBD1. The CDR3 covers 17 residues. V lost 0 bases to trimming and J lost 2 bases; unmatched junction nucleotides: 8. Germline V gene sequence: CDR1 SGHRS, CDR2 YFSETQ. The CDR3, as DNA: TGCGCCAGCAGCTTGGAAGGACAGGGTCTTATCACAGATACGCAGTATTTT. The encoded protein is CASSLEGQGLITDTQYF.

The chain couples TRBV7-9 to TRBJ1-6; 8 nucleotides agree with TRBD1. The CDR3 is 14 residues long. Per the germline V gene, CDR1 is SEHNR and CDR2 is FQNEAQ (reference sequence). V was clipped by 6 bases and J by 10 bases; unmatched bases: 8. For the CDR3, the DNA is TGTGCCAGCAGGTCCACAGGGGGGAAGTCACCCCTCCACTTT. Its translation: CASRSTGGKSPLHF.

The chain couples TRBV28 to TRBJ2-7; D perhaps matches TRBD1 (6 bases). This CDR3 spans 14 amino acids. Germline assignment: CDR1 MDHEN and CDR2 SYDVKM. V lost 6 bases and J lost 2, with 14 bases in between. The CDR3 DNA is TGTGCCAGCAGGAGGACAGCGCTTACCTACGAGCAGTACTTC. Its protein is CASRRTALTYEQYF.

The V and J genes are TRBV2 and TRBJ2-5, with D possibly being TRBD1 (6 bases). V lost 7 bases and J lost 4, with 16 bases in between. Germline lookup yields CDR1 SNHLY and CDR2 FYNNEI. This CDR3 comprises 14 residues. The CDR3 protein is CASMARGGLETQYF. The CDR3 DNA reads TGTGCCAGCATGGCCCGAGGGGGTTTAGAGACCCAGTACTTC.

In the case of this clone: Other DNA sequences of this sample code for an identical CDR3. This sequence joins TRBV18 and TRBJ2-5; TRBD1 aligns across 9 bases. Germline values: CDR1 KGHSH, CDR2 LQKENI. This CDR3 comprises 14 residues. V dropped 3 bases and J dropped 3; count of bases not matched to a gene: 2. The CDR3 DNA sequence: TGTGCCAGCTCACCCCGGACAGGGGAAGAGACCCAGTACTTC. Its protein is CASSPRTGEETQYF.

The V call is TRBV5-6, the J call TRBJ2-5, with 8 bases identical to TRBD2. The length of the CDR3 is 13 residues. Germline CDR1 and CDR2: SGHDT and YYEEEE. Unmatched junction bases numbered 0, after V lost 1 base and J lost 4 bases. The CDR3 sequence is CASSLRGGETQYF. CDR3 bases: TGTGCCAGCAGCTTGCGGGGGGGAGAGACCCAGTACTTC.

V usage is TRBV12-3 or TRBV12-4 and J usage is TRBJ1-2; 12 nucleotides match TRBD1. This CDR3 comprises 13 residues. V gave up 5 bases and J gave up 6 bases; unmatched junction bases: 1. The CDR3 DNA reads as TGTGCCAGCAGTGGGGACAGGGGGCATGGCTACACCTTC. Its protein product is CASSGDRGHGYTF.

The chain couples TRBV7-2 to TRBJ2-5, with D tentatively TRBD2 (6 bases). Looked up from germline, CDR1 is SGHTA and CDR2 is FQGNSA. The CDR3 runs to 16 residues. V lost 4 bases, J lost 1 base, and 16 bases lay in between. The CDR3 sequence is CASSSPRRAAQETQYF. Written as DNA, the CDR3 is TGTGCCAGCAGCTCCCCTAGGAGGGCCGCCCAAGAGACCCAGTACTTC.

The chain carries TRBV4-2 and TRBJ2-7, with D possibly matching TRBD2 (5 bases). Germline assignment: CDR1 LGHNA and CDR2 YNFKEQ. The V gene lost 3 bases and the J gene lost 4 bases, with 16 bases spanning the gap. The CDR3 has 15 residues. The DNA for the CDR3 is TGTGCCAGCAGCCAGGGCGGCGGGCGTGATTACGAGCAGTACTTC. Translating gives CASSQGGGRDYEQYF.